This record covers a single T cell receptor (beta chain). Its antigen is currently unknown. The data belong to a study of graft-versus-host responses after intestinal transplantation. Study summary: Grafts that recipients had were multivisceral, liver-intestinal, or isolated intestinal transplants. Regarding the study as a whole: Peak GvH clone levels in circulation were associated with early post-transplant HvG declines. Some GvH clones appeared in ileal mucosa or blood before recipient bone marrow.

The CDR3 covers 15 residues. Between the trimmed V and J ends, which lost 7 bases and 0 bases, there was a span of 13 bases. The method was immunoSEQ multiplex PCR; TCRdb's version includes in-frame clones alone and lacks a portion of them. The repertoire includes 35,000 to 45,000 clones, 85% to 95% of them detected once, and roughly 4% sits in the top ten. The sequenced sample was PBMCs, obtained roughly 780 days after intestinal transplantation. The clonotype comes from a human patient who received an intestinal transplant, so some T cells may come from the graft donor. The chain couples TRBV23-1 to TRBJ2-4; D is possibly TRBD1 (6 bases). TRBV23-1 is sorted into the ORF group, with uncertain function. The CDR3: CASNNRTVAKNIQYF. The CDR3 DNA sequence: TGCGCCAGCAACAATCGGACAGTAGCCAAAAACATTCAGTACTTC.